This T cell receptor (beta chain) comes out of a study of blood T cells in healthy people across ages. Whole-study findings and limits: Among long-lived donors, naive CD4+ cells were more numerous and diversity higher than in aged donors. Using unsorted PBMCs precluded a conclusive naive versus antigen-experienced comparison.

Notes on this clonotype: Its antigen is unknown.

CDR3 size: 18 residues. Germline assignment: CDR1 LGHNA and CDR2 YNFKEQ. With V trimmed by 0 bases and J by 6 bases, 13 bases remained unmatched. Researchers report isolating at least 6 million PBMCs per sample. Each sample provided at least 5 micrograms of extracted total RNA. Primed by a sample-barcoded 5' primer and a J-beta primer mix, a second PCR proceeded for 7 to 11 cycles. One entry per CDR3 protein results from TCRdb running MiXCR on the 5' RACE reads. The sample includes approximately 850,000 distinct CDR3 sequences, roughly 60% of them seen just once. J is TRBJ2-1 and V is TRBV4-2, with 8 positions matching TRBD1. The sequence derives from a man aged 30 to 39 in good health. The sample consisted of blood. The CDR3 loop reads CASSQETLWTGYGNEQFF. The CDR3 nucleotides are TGTGCCAGCAGCCAAGAGACCTTGTGGACAGGGTACGGCAATGAGCAGTTCTTC.